Here is one TCR beta chain with its context. What it binds is unknown. The data originate from a study of shared clonotypes between healthy human individuals. Study results and caveats: The study generally estimated greater richness for naive than memory subsets. Limitation of the genetic and exposure-history diversity represented came from the few donors.

Assay used: immunoSEQ multiplex PCR; TCRdb lists only in-frame clones, some missing. Of 550,000 to 800,000 clones listed, roughly 70% are singletons. There were only Caucasian adults among the donors, and all lived in Nashville, Tennessee. Naive CD45RA+ and memory CD45RA-negative subsets were split from CD4+ cells. The trim removed 5 bases at V and 6 bases at J, leaving 12 bases unmatched. This CDR3 has 16 residues. CDR1 and CDR2 (germline): SGHTA, FQGTGA. Sequencing was carried out using memory CD4+ T cells sorted from blood. Stated subset: CD45RA-negative fraction. This receptor was identified in a woman aged 25 to 45 in good health. This sequence joins TRBV7-3 and TRBJ2-3; 9 bases are a match to TRBD2. CDR3 protein: CASSRGTSSSWDTQYF. The CDR3 region has the DNA TGTGCCAGCAGCAGGGGGACTAGCTCGTCGTGGGATACGCAGTATTTT.